The text below deals with one T cell receptor beta chain. The antigen remains undetermined. The sample is drawn from a study of regulatory T cells in long-lasting Graves disease. The study, taken as a whole, reports: Persistent Graves' cases showed lower TCR diversity than newly diagnosed cases.

The time point: newly diagnosed GD, antithyroid drugs for less than 3 months. After RNA was extracted from PBMCs, the TCR library was made from it. Construction of the TCR beta libraries employed iRepertoire HTBI primers in conjunction with Arm-PCR of CDR3 regions. From the multiplex PCR reads, TCRdb called clonotypes with MiXCR, one entry per CDR3 protein. The sample carries around 250,000 distinct CDR3 sequences, about 17% recorded once. This same sample was also part of a study on T cells in Graves' hyperthyroidism and ophthalmopathy. Per that paper: First-round RT-PCR with HTBI primers amplified the TCR CDR3 region. Researchers report that a 13 V-J model separated ophthalmopathy from stable hyperthyroidism.

Sequenced here: peripheral blood mononuclear cells (PBMCs), sampled at new diagnosis, from a patient treated with antithyroid drugs. The receptor was isolated from a woman aged 30 to 39 with Graves disease.

Here the CDR3 reads CASSFHGRDQPQHF. CDR3 in DNA: TGTGCCAGCAGTTTCCATGGACGGGATCAGCCCCAGCATTTT. The rearrangement uses TRBV12-3 or TRBV12-4 and TRBJ1-5; D uncertain. The ends were cut back, 3 bases at V and 5 bases at J, with 11 bases in the middle. This CDR3 is built from 14 residues.